This T cell receptor beta chain comes out of a study of shared clonotypes between healthy human individuals. The study's findings and limits: It was expected that sequencing depth would affect clonotype sharing among donors.

Remarks on this clone: The antigen remains unidentified. The junction and the germline gene differ at one end; a read error may be behind it.

Donors were Caucasian adults residing in Nashville, Tennessee, USA. Unsorted samples used tens of millions of PBMCs for genomic DNA. Sequencing used immunoSEQ multiplex PCR; TCRdb keeps in-frame clones, though not all of them. The sample consists of roughly 510,000 clones, over 60% of them appearing once. This CDR3 is 13 amino acids long. Germline V gene sequence: CDR1 KGHSH, CDR2 LQKENI. Sequencing was done on a sample of PBMCs. The chain carries TRBV18 and TRBJ1-2; D is unresolved. This TCR was sampled from a woman between 40 and 50 years old in good health. Some clones in this sample may be carry-over from other donors' samples. CDR3 loop: CASSPGSLMTPNF. CDR3 coding DNA: TGTGCCAGCTCACCGGGTTCCCTTATGACTCCCAACTTC.